The clone carrying this TCR beta chain appeared a single time. Antigen specificity is unknown. The record originates from a study of cytomegalovirus exposure and HLA in healthy donors. V was pared by 3 bases and J by 3 bases, with 14 bases of the junction left unmatched. Germline CDR1 and CDR2: MDHEN and SYDVKM. The CDR3 loop spans 19 amino acids. In the PCR, 60 Vbeta and 13 Jbeta primers were used. The table came from immunoSEQ multiplex PCR; TCRdb's copy has only in-frame clones and leaves some out. The profile shows over 150,000 clones, around 79% of them singletons. Notes on the study in general: No immune exposure information besides CMV serostatus was available.

Sequencing was carried out using PBMCs. This clonotype was obtained from a man aged 25-45 years in good health and CMV-seropositive. The rearrangement uses TRBV28 and TRBJ2-2; 9 bases agree with TRBD2. The CDR3 spells CASSFFGRWTSEYTGELFF. CDR3 DNA sequence: TGTGCCAGCAGTTTTTTCGGTCGATGGACTAGCGAATACACCGGGGAGCTGTTTTTT.